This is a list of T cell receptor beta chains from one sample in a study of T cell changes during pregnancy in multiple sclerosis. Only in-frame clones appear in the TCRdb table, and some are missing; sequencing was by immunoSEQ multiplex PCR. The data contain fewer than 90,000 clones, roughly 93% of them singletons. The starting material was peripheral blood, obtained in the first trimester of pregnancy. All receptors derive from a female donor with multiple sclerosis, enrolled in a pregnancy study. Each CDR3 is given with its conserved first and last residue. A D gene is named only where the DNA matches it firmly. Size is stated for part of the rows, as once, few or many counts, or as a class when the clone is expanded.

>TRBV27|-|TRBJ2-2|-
CASVSQGKAGELFF
TGTGCCAGCGTTTCCCAGGGAAAAGCCGGGGAGCTGTTTTTT
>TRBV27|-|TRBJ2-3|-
CASSLLVSRGTDTQYF
TGTGCCAGCAGTTTACTTGTGTCTCGGGGGACAGATACGCAGTATTTT
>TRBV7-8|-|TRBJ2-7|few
CASSLEQSYEQYF
TGTGCCAGCAGCTTAGAACAGTCCTACGAGCAGTACTTC
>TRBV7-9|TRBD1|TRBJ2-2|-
CASSARRDRVSGELFF
TGTGCCAGCAGCGCGCGCCGGGACAGGGTATCCGGGGAGCTGTTTTTT
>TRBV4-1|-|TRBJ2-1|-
CASSRQDPTLPYNEQFF
TGCGCCAGCAGCCGTCAGGATCCCACCCTACCCTACAATGAGCAGTTCTTC
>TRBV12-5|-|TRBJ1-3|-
CASGGRSGNTIYF
TGTGCTAGTGGAGGGAGGTCGGGAAACACCATATATTTT
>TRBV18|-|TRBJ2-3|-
CASSPHPLGTDTQYF
TGTGCCAGCTCACCACATCCCCTCGGGACAGATACGCAGTATTTT
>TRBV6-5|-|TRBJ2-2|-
CASSHWEKELFF
TGTGCCAGCAGCCACTGGGAGAAGGAGCTGTTTTTT
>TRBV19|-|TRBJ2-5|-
CASSIAGGRREETQYF
TGTGCCAGTAGTATAGCCGGCGGGCGGCGGGAAGAGACCCAGTACTTC
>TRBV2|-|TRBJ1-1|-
CASSVETVNTEAFF
TGTGCCAGCAGTGTTGAGACAGTGAACACTGAAGCTTTCTTT
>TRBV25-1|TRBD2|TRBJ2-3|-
CASSETSGTRGTDTQYF
TGTGCCAGCAGTGAGACCTCCGGGACTAGGGGGACAGATACGCAGTATTTT
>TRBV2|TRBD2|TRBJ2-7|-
CAIIVSRLAGVWEQYF
TGTGCCATCATAGTGAGCCGACTAGCGGGAGTGTGGGAGCAGTACTTC
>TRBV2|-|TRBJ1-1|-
CASSAGPHTTEAFF
TGTGCCAGCAGTGCTGGGCCACACACCACTGAAGCTTTCTTT
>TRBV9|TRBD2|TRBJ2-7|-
CASSVGSGGPYEQYF
TGTGCCAGCAGCGTAGGTTCGGGGGGGCCCTACGAGCAGTACTTC
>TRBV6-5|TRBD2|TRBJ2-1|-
CASSWTSGLNEQFF
TGTGCCAGCAGCTGGACTAGCGGGCTCAATGAGCAGTTCTTC
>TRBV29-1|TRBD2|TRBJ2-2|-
CTMGGLAGSGTGELFF
TGCACCATGGGGGGGCTAGCGGGATCGGGAACCGGGGAGCTGTTTTTT
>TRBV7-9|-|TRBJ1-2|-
CASSLASGTNYGYTF
TGTGCCAGCAGCTTAGCGAGCGGGACTAACTATGGCTACACCTTC
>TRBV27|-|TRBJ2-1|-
CASSLSGDNEQFF
TGTGCCAGCAGTTTAAGCGGTGACAATGAGCAGTTCTTC
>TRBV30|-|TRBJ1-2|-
CAWSPFGSTSNYGYTF
TGTGCCTGGAGCCCTTTTGGGAGCACAAGCAACTATGGCTACACCTTC
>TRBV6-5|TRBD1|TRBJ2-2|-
CASSLRQGAVGELFF
TGTGCCAGCAGTCTACGACAGGGGGCAGTCGGGGAGCTGTTTTTT
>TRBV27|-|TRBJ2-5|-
CASSFRGGSKTQYF
TGTGCCAGCAGTTTCCGAGGGGGTAGCAAGACCCAGTACTTC
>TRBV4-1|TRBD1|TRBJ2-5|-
CASSQYYRDREFIETQYF
TGCGCCAGCAGCCAGTACTACCGGGACAGGGAATTTATAGAGACCCAGTACTTC
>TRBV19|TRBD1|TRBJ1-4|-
CASSTGTVLEKLFF
TGTGCCAGTAGTACCGGGACAGTACTAGAAAAACTGTTTTTT
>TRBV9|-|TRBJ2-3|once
CASSAFTDTQYF
TGTGCCAGCAGCGCTTTCACAGATACGCAGTATTTT
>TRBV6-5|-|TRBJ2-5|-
CASSYSRAQETQYF
TGTGCCAGCAGTTACTCGCGGGCCCAAGAGACCCAGTACTTC
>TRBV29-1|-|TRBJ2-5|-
CSGGREETQYF
TGCAGCGGCGGCAGGGAAGAGACCCAGTACTTC
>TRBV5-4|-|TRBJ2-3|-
CASSIQSTDTQYF
TGTGCCAGCAGCATACAGAGCACAGATACGCAGTATTTT
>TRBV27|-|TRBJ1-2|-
CASSPLREAFWGYTF
TGTGCCAGCAGTCCCCTCCGGGAGGCGTTTTGGGGCTACACCTTC
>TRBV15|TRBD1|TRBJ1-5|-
CATSKLTGGSRRNQPQHF
TGTGCCACCAGCAAACTTACAGGGGGCTCCCGACGCAATCAGCCCCAGCATTTT
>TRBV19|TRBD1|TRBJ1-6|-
CASSIGPGGYSPLHF
TGTGCCAGTAGTATCGGCCCAGGGGGCTATTCACCCCTCCACTTT
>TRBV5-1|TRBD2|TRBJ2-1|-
CASRGTSGREYNEQFF
TGCGCCAGCAGGGGGACTAGCGGGAGAGAGTACAATGAGCAGTTCTTC
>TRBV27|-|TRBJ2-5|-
CASSLYPGTWETQYF
TGTGCCAGCAGTTTATACCCCGGGACTTGGGAGACCCAGTACTTC
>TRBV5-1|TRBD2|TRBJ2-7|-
CASRLAGVHEQYF
TGCGCCAGCAGACTAGCGGGAGTTCACGAGCAGTACTTC
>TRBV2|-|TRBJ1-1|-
CASRGQRMNTEAFF
TGTGCCAGCAGAGGTCAGCGCATGAACACTGAAGCTTTCTTT
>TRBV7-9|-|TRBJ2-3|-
CASSLARNSREATDTQYF
TGTGCCAGCAGCTTAGCGCGAAACAGCAGAGAAGCCACAGATACGCAGTATTTT
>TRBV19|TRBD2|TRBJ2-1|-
CASSTFSGTSSYNEQFF
TGTGCCAGTAGTACGTTCTCCGGGACTAGCTCCTACAATGAGCAGTTCTTC
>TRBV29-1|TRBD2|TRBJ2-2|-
CSASGRKNTGELFF
TGCAGCGCAAGCGGGAGGAAGAACACCGGGGAGCTGTTTTTT
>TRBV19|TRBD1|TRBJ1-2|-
CASSIMTGSDGYTF
TGTGCCAGTAGTATAATGACAGGGTCGGATGGCTACACCTTC
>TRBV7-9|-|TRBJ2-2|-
CASSLGGSTGELFF
TGTGCCAGCAGCTTAGGTGGTAGCACCGGGGAGCTGTTTTTT
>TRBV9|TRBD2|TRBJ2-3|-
CASSNSGRGADTQYF
TGTGCCAGCAGCAATAGCGGGAGGGGCGCAGATACGCAGTATTTT
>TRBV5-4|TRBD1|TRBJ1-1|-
CASSLGLTGVNTEAFF
TGTGCCAGCAGCTTGGGTCTGACAGGGGTGAACACTGAAGCTTTCTTT
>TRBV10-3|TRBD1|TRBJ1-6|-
CAISEGGGFNSPLHF
TGTGCCATCAGTGAGGGAGGGGGCTTTAATTCACCCCTCCACTTT
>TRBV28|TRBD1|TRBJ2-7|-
CASSPGTGGSYEQYF
TGTGCCAGCAGCCCCGGGACAGGGGGATCCTACGAGCAGTACTTC
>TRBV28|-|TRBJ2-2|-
CASSSLGANTGELFF
TGTGCCAGCAGTTCCCTAGGGGCGAACACCGGGGAGCTGTTTTTT
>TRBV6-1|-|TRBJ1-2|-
CASSDQGNTGYTF
TGTGCCAGCAGTGATCAGGGGAACACTGGCTACACCTTC
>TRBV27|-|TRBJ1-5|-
CASKGRGEWNQPQHF
TGTGCCAGCAAGGGTAGGGGTGAATGGAATCAGCCCCAGCATTTT
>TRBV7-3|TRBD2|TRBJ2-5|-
CASSPSGRPPETQYF
TGTGCCAGCAGCCCGAGCGGGAGGCCCCCAGAGACCCAGTACTTC
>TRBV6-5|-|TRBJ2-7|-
CASSQSTGDYGEQYF
TGTGCCAGCAGTCAATCGACAGGGGACTACGGCGAGCAGTACTTC
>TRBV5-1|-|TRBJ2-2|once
CASSGGGPHTGELFF
TGCGCCAGCAGCGGCGGGGGCCCCCACACCGGGGAGCTGTTTTTT